The entry below describes one T cell receptor beta chain. Antigen specificity is unknown. Sequence at one end of the junction differs from germline and may be a read error. Sequence data for DNA of cultured CD4+ T cells were generated by the Oncomine TCR Beta short-read assay. One entry per CDR3 protein, called by TCRdb with MiXCR from the PCR reads. This sample has 9,000 to 13,000 distinct CDR3 sequences, with over 20% found just once. The data were taken from a study of vaccination and CD4 T cells after COVID-19. The sample's treatment: roughly ten-day PBMC culture with coronavirus spike peptide pools or control peptides (ViraFEST assay). Germline loops: CDR1 MNHEY, CDR2 SVGAGI. The CDR3 extends over 15 amino acids.

This sample comprised CD4+ T cells from blood, cultured in vitro, obtained after SARS-CoV-2 vaccination. V is TRBV6-5 and J is TRBJ1-5; the D gene is possibly TRBD1 (5 bases). This TCR was sampled from a human donor who had recovered from COVID-19. This CDR3 reads CASSHSRQSNQPQHF. The DNA for the CDR3 is TGTGCCAGCAGTCACTCCCGACAGAGCAATCAGCCCCAGCATTTT.